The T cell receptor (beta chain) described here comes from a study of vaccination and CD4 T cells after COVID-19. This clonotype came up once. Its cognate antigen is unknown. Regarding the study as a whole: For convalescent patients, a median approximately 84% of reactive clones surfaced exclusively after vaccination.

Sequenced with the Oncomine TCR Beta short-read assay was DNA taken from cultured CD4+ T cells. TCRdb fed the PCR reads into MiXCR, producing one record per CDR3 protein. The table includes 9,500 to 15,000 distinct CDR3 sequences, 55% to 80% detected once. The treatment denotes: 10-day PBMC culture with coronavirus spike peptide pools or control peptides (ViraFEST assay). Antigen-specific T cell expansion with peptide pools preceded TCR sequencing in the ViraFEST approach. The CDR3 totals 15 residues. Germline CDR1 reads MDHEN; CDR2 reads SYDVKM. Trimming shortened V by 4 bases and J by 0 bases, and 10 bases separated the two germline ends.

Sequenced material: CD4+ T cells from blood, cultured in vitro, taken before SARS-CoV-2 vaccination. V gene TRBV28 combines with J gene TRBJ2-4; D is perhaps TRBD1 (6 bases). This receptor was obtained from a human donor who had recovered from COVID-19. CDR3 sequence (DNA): TGTGCCAGCAGTTCCCAGGGGATAGCCAAAAACATTCAGTACTTC. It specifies CASSSQGIAKNIQYF.